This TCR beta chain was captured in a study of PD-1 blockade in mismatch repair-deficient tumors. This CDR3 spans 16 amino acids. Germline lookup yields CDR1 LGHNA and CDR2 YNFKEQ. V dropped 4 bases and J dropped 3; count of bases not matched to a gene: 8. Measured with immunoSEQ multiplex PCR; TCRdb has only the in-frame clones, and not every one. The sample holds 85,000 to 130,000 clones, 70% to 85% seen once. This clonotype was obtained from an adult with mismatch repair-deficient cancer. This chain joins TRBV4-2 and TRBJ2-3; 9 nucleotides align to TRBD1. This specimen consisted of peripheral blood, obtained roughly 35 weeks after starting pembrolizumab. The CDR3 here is CASSLLTGTGTDTQYF. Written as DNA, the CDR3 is TGTGCCAGCAGCCTCCTGACCGGGACAGGGACAGATACGCAGTATTTT.